These 18 T cell receptor beta chains originate from one sample sequenced in a study of T cell clonality in common variable immunodeficiency. Study-level findings and limits: Reportedly, TCR beta sequences from common variable immunodeficiency showed fewer deletions and N-nucleotide insertions.

What these receptors recognize is not known. Data came from immunoSEQ multiplex PCR; TCRdb stores just in-frame clones and leaves some out. The sample yields approximately 30,000 clones, without any singletons. The sample comprised peripheral blood mononuclear cells. The receptors were sampled from a human donor with common variable immunodeficiency.

The table lists this clone with many counts. The DNA ends 3 residues before the CDR3 does, and the rest of the CDR3 is filled in from the germline J gene. V usage is TRBV7-6 and J usage is TRBJ2-5, with D maybe TRBD1 (5 bases). V lost 0 bases and J 7 bases, leaving 12 bases between the germline ends. The CDR3 extends over 14 amino acids. Germline assignment: CDR1 SGHVS and CDR2 FNYEAQ. The CDR3: CASSLAQGVATQYF. The DNA read from the CDR3 is TGTGCCAGCAGCTTAGCCCAAGGGGTAGCGACC.

This clone was seen ten or more times. The read gets to within 3 residues of the CDR3 end, and the germline J gene fills in the rest. The chain uses TRBV19 and TRBJ2-7, with TRBD2 matching over 9 bases. J was trimmed by 4 bases and V by 8 bases; bases with no gene match: 9. The CDR3 sequence is 14 residues long. Germline V gives CDR1 LNHDA, CDR2 SQIVND (reference sequence). CDR3 bases read: TGTGCCAGTCGACTAGCGGTAACGAGTTACGAG. Protein: CASRLAVTSYE. The complete CDR3 reads CASRLAVTSYEQYF.

CDR3 region: CASSQAGGSYEQYF. Incomplete CDR3 DNA: TGTGCCAGCAGCCAAGCGGGAGGCTCCTACGAG. The gene calls are TRBV2 and TRBJ2-7; 9 bases fit TRBD2. The read terminates 3 residues before the CDR3 end, so the remaining end is supplied by the germline J gene. CDR1 is SNHLY, CDR2 FYNNEI, per germline. J lost 0 bases, V lost 6 bases, and 3 bases had no gene match. CDR3 size: 14 residues.

There are many counts of this clone. The read ends 3 residues before the CDR3 terminus; that terminus is restored from the germline J gene. V gene TRBV5-1 combines with J gene TRBJ1-4; no definite D call. This CDR3 is built from 14 residues. Trimming left V 3 bases short and J 0 bases short, with 6 bases between. Per the germline V gene, CDR1 is SGHRS and CDR2 is YFSETQ. The sequenced CDR3 bases are TGCGCCAGCAGCTACGCGGCAACTAATGAAAAA. It encodes CASSYAATNEK. The full-length CDR3 reads as CASSYAATNEKLFF.

This clone was seen many times. Coverage ceases 3 residues before the CDR3 finishes, and the germline J gene fills in the end. The V and J genes are TRBV20-1 and TRBJ2-1; 11 bases line up with TRBD2. With 2 bases clipped from V and 3 bases from J, the junction kept 21 bases outside the gene matches. CDR3 length equals 21 residues. Germline V gene data show CDR1 as DFQATT and CDR2 as SNEGSKA (reference sequence). CDR3 amino acids: CSARSDELTSGRIPYYNEQFF. The sequenced part of the CDR3 DNA is TGCAGTGCTAGATCTGACGAACTTACTAGCGGGAGAATACCATACTACAATGAG.

Concerning this clone: The read ends 3 residues shy of where the CDR3 ends; the end is completed using the germline J gene. The chain joins TRBV7-2 to TRBJ1-2; weak D call: TRBD1 (6 bases). CDR3 size: 15 residues. Trimming shortened V by 6 bases and J by 6 bases, and 20 bases separated the two germline ends. In germline, CDR1 is SGHTA, CDR2 FQGNSA. Partial CDR3 DNA: TGTGCCAGCAGTTTGGGGTTGGCCAGGGGAAATGGC. It codes for CASSLGLARGNG. The complete CDR3 protein is CASSLGLARGNGYTF.

This clone has ten or more counts. The sequence runs out 3 residues before the end of the CDR3; the remainder is reconstructed from the germline J gene. V usage is TRBV5-4 and J usage is TRBJ2-1; 9 bases agree with TRBD2. This CDR3 is built from 16 residues. V dropped 1 base and J dropped 5; count of bases not matched to a gene: 7. From germline, CDR1 is SGHNT and CDR2 YYREEE (reference sequence). The CDR3 sequence: CASSLLSGRLNNEQFF. CDR3 DNA (partial): TGTGCCAGCAGCTTGCTTAGCGGGAGATTGAACAATGAG.

In this sample, this clone turned up many times. The missing CDR3 end, 3 residues past where the read stops, is filled in from the germline J gene. The gene calls are TRBV27 and TRBJ1-2; 8 bases align to TRBD1. Losses at the gene ends were 5 bases for V and 7 bases for J; bases not matched to a gene: 12. Looked up from germline, CDR1 is MNHEY and CDR2 is SMNVEV (reference sequence). This CDR3 comprises 15 residues. The CDR3 region is CASSPITGGDSGYTF. The sequenced CDR3 bases are TGTGCCAGCAGTCCCATAACAGGGGGGGATTCTGGC.

This clone was counted ten times or more. The observed sequence ends 3 residues before the CDR3 terminus, with the missing tail filled in from the germline J gene. The chain uses TRBV5-4 and TRBJ1-2; 7 nucleotides align to TRBD1. Germline V lookup: CDR1 SGHNT, CDR2 YYREEE (reference sequence). CDR3 size: 13 residues. The CDR3 is CASSLKGAPGYTF. CDR3 bases read: TGTGCCAGCAGCTTAAAGGGGGCGCCCGGC.

As for this clone: The read stops 3 residues short of the end of the CDR3; the missing end is completed from the germline J gene. This chain links TRBV18 with TRBJ2-7, with 9 bases matching TRBD1. The CDR3 extends over 13 amino acids. The germline gives CDR1 KGHSH, CDR2 LQKENI. V lost 5 bases, J lost 5 bases, and 4 bases stayed unmatched. The sequenced part of the CDR3 DNA is TGTGCCAGCTCAGACGGGACAGGGAACGAG. It encodes CASSDGTGNE. In full, the CDR3 is CASSDGTGNEQYF.

The table lists this clone with many counts. The read ends 3 residues early relative to the CDR3; the germline J gene fills the gap. This chain connects TRBV11-3 to TRBJ2-1; a weak D match, TRBD1 (6 bases). Germline-derived CDR1 and CDR2 are SGHNT and YENEEA. The CDR3 totals 13 residues. Deletions cut 1 base from V and 6 bases from J, with 7 bases between. The CDR3 is CASSLAGANEQFF. Partial CDR3 DNA: TGTGCCAGCAGCTTAGCAGGGGCCAATGAG.

There are many counts of this clone. The DNA ends 3 residues before the CDR3 does, and the rest of the CDR3 is filled in from the germline J gene. V gene TRBV28 combines with J gene TRBJ1-2, with a tentative D call TRBD1 (5 bases). Germline V gene lookup returns CDR1 MDHEN and CDR2 SYDVKM. V lost 4 bases, J lost 4 bases, and 10 bases lay in between. The CDR3 has 13 residues. CDR3 region: CASSSGQFYGYTF. The DNA read from the CDR3 is TGTGCCAGCAGTTCAGGGCAGTTCTATGGC.

This clone was detected many times. The observed sequence ends 3 residues before the CDR3 terminus, with the missing tail filled in from the germline J gene. The chain joins TRBV19 to TRBJ2-1, with D possibly being TRBD1 (5 bases). This CDR3 has 13 residues. V was cut by 5 bases and J by 3 bases, with 8 bases left in between. Germline V gene lookup returns CDR1 LNHDA and CDR2 SQIVND (reference sequence). The CDR3 protein is CASSFDSYNEQFF. Incomplete CDR3 DNA: TGTGCCAGTAGTTTCGACAGCTACAATGAG.

This clone has only a few counts. The CDR3 is cut off 3 residues early in the read; its end comes from the germline J gene. This rearrangement joins TRBV20-1 to TRBJ2-7; TRBD1 matches 7 bases. Losses at the gene ends were 4 bases for V and 0 bases for J; bases not matched to a gene: 3. Germline values: CDR1 DFQATT, CDR2 SNEGSKA (reference sequence). The CDR3 contains 13 residues. The part of the CDR3 DNA that was read is TGCAGTGCTATAGCAGGGGGCTCCTACGAG. Translated, it gives CSAIAGGSYE. The whole CDR3 is CSAIAGGSYEQYF.

The table lists this clone with many counts. The read ends 3 residues early relative to the CDR3; the germline J gene fills the gap. The chain combines TRBV7-2 with TRBJ2-7; D unresolved. Trimming stripped 5 bases from V and 3 bases from J, with 11 bases between. CDR1 SGHTA and CDR2 FQGNSA come from the germline V gene. The CDR3 has 13 amino acids. CDR3 sequence: CASSLIGHYEQYF. The sequenced CDR3 bases are TGTGCCAGCAGCCTGATTGGGCACTACGAG.

In regard to this clone: From the germline J gene comes the end of the CDR3, since the read stops 3 residues before it. V is TRBV5-1 and J is TRBJ2-7; the D is unclear. Germline loops: CDR1 SGHRS, CDR2 YFSETQ. Trimming shortened V by 3 bases and J by 1 base, and 8 bases separated the two germline ends. This CDR3 is built from 13 residues. CDR3 in amino acids: CASSSDISYEQYF. Incomplete CDR3 DNA: TGCGCCAGCAGCTCCGACATTTCCTACGAG.

This clone was picked up a small number of times. Read coverage stops 3 residues before the CDR3 terminus; the germline J gene supplies the remainder. The gene calls are TRBV7-9 and TRBJ1-2; 8 bases agree with TRBD1. The CDR3 has 15 amino acids. Germline CDR1 reads SEHNR; CDR2 reads FQNEAQ (reference sequence). V lost 4 bases to trimming and J lost 2 bases; unmatched junction nucleotides: 6. CDR3 amino acids: CASSSPDRVNYGYTF. CDR3 DNA (partial): TGTGCCAGCAGCTCGCCGGACAGGGTGAACTATGGC.

By share, this clone counts as medium-sized. The read gets to within 3 residues of the CDR3 end, and the germline J gene fills in the rest. The genes are TRBV19 and TRBJ1-1; D call uncertain. The CDR3 is 16 residues long. The germline CDR1 and CDR2 sequences are LNHDA and SQIVND (reference sequence). Trimming removed 4 bases from V and 0 bases from J, with 15 bases in between. The CDR3 loop reads CASSTSSVGMNTEAFF. The sequenced CDR3 bases are TGTGCCAGTAGTACCTCCTCGGTGGGCATGAACACTGAA.